This TCR beta chain was sequenced for a study of T cell responses to AZD1222 COVID-19 vaccine. With regard to this clone: As yet, its antigen is unknown.

Looked up from germline, CDR1 is GTSNPN and CDR2 is SVGIG (reference sequence). V shed 1 base and J 0 bases; nucleotides not matched to a gene: 10. This CDR3 is built from 19 residues. Study-wide results and limits: Seropositivity was recorded at baseline in only a handful of AZD1222 recipients.

Data came from immunoSEQ multiplex PCR; TCRdb stores just in-frame clones and leaves some out. The repertoire holds 90,000 to 150,000 clones, with around 90% as singletons. This chain joins TRBV30 and TRBJ1-6, with TRBD1 identical over 9 bases. The sequencing used peripheral blood, collected 28 days after the second AZD1222 dose. The TCR was taken from an adult who received the AZD1222 COVID-19 vaccine. The DNA for the CDR3 is TGTGCCTGGAGTGCTCCGACAGGGGGGGTCCTCTCCTATAATTCACCCCTCCACTTT. Protein: CAWSAPTGGVLSYNSPLHF.